The 7 T cell receptor beta chains below come from one sample, sequenced in a study of T cells after yellow fever vaccination. TCRdb used MiXCR to reprocess the 5' RACE reads, holding one entry per CDR3 protein. Counted here are 450,000 to 650,000 distinct CDR3 sequences, about 14% occurring once; the ten biggest clones make up roughly 13%. The sequencing here drew on PBMCs, taken on the day of the yellow fever booster vaccination. The origin of the receptors is a man under 40 who received the YFV17D yellow fever vaccine.

This clonotype was counted ten times or more. The rearrangement links TRBV29-1 to TRBJ2-4; 11 bases align to TRBD2. The germline gives CDR1 SQVTM, CDR2 ANQGSEA. The CDR3 spans 14 residues. J was trimmed by 10 bases and V by 6 bases; bases with no gene match: 11. This CDR3 reads CSVKGLAGRPIQYF. The CDR3 DNA reads TGCAGCGTCAAAGGACTAGCGGGCCGACCTATTCAGTACTTC. Complete variable domain (other parts from reference TRBV29-1 and TRBJ2-4): SAVISQKPSRDICQRGTSLTIQCQVDSQVTMMFWYRQQPGQSLTLIATANQGSEATYESGFVIDKFPISRPNLTFSTLTVSNMSPEDSSIYLCSVKGLAGRPIQYFGAGTRLSVL.

This clonotype turned up a few times. The chain is built from TRBV12-3 or TRBV12-4 and TRBJ1-1; 10 bases are shared with TRBD1. V gave up 2 bases and J gave up 4 bases; unmatched junction bases: 7. The CDR3 is 16 residues long. The CDR3 nucleotides are TGTGCCAGCAGTTTAAGGGGACAGGGGTTTGGCACTGAAGCTTTCTTT. Its protein product is CASSLRGQGFGTEAFF.

The J gene is TRBJ2-3, the V gene TRBV7-2, with 9 bases matching TRBD2. J was trimmed by 5 bases and V by 0 bases; bases with no gene match: 6. This CDR3 region has 16 residues. Germline V CDR1 and CDR2: SGHTA, FQGNSA. CDR3 in amino acids: CASSLARAGGVDTQYF. DNA of the CDR3: TGTGCCAGCAGCTTAGCTCGGGCGGGGGGGGTAGATACGCAGTATTTT. Full variable domain (missing parts from reference TRBV7-2 and TRBJ2-3): GAGVSQSPSNKVTEKGKDVELRCDPISGHTALYWYRQSLGQGLEFLIYFQGNSAPDKSGLPSDRFSAERTGGSVSTLTIQRTQQEDSAVYLCASSLARAGGVDTQYFGPGTRLTVL.

This clonotype was detected a few times. V usage is TRBV6-5 and J usage is TRBJ2-6; TRBD1 might be the D (5 bases). The CDR3 runs 15 residues. Germline assignment: CDR1 MNHEY and CDR2 SVGAGI. The V and J ends lost 0 bases and 2 bases respectively, with 5 bases between them. The CDR3 coding sequence is TGTGCCAGCAGTTACTCAGGGGCTGGGGCCAACGTCCTGACTTTC. Amino acids: CASSYSGAGANVLTF.

The chain is built from TRBV29-1 and TRBJ2-1; no definite D call. V lost 1 base and J lost 9, with 10 bases in between. Germline lookup yields CDR1 SQVTM and CDR2 ANQGSEA. The CDR3 is 12 amino acids. The CDR3 reads CSVEGARTEQFF. The CDR3 bases are TGCAGCGTTGAAGGGGCGAGAACTGAGCAGTTCTTC.

This clonotype was detected a few times. The chain joins TRBV6-5 to TRBJ2-1; possibly TRBD2 for D (5 bases). Germline V gene data show CDR1 as MNHEY and CDR2 as SVGAGI. The ends were cut back, 4 bases at V and 6 bases at J, with 19 bases in the middle. The CDR3 length is 16 residues. CDR3 region: CASSSLGEKLFNEQFF. CDR3 coding DNA: TGTGCCAGCAGTTCCCTTGGGGAGAAACTTTTCAATGAGCAGTTCTTC.

This clonotype was seen at least ten times. The chain links TRBV7-2 to TRBJ2-5; D is perhaps TRBD1 or TRBD2 (5 bases each). V lost 5 bases and J 4 bases, leaving 14 bases between the germline ends. The germline CDR1 and CDR2 sequences are SGHTA and FQGNSA. The CDR3 consists of 14 residues. CDR3 sequence: CASSPQGRGETQYF. CDR3 coding DNA: TGTGCCAGCAGCCCCCAGGGACGAGGAGAGACCCAGTACTTC.